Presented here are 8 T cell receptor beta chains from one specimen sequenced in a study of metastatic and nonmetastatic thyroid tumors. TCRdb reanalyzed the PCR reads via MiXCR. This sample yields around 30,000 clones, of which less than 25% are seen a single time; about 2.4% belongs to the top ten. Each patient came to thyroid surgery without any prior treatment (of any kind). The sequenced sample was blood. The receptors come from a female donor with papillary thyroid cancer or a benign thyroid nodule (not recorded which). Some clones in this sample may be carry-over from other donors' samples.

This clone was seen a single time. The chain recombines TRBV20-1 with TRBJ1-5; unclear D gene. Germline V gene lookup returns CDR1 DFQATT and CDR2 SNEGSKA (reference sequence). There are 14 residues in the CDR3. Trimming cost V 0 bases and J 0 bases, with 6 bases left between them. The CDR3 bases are TGCAGTGCTAGAGATGGTCCTAGCAATCAGCCCCAGCATTTT. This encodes CSARDGPSNQPQHF.

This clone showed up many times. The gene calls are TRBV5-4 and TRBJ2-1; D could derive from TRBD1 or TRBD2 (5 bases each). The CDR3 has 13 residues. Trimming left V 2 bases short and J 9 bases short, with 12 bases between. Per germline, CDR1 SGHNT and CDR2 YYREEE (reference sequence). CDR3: CASSFPGRSEQFF. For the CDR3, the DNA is TGTGCCAGCAGCTTTCCGGGACGGAGTGAGCAGTTCTTC.

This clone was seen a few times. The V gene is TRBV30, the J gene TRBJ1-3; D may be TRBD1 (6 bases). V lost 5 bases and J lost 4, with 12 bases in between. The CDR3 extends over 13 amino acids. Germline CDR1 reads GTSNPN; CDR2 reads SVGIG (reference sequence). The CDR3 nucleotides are TGTGCCTGGGACGGGGGCAGGGGAAACACCATATATTTT. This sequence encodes CAWDGGRGNTIYF. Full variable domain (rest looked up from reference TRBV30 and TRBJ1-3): SQTIHQWPATLVQPVGSPLSLECTVEGTSNPNLYWYRQAAGRGLQLLFYSVGIGQISSEVPQNLSASRPQDRQFILSSKKLLLSDSGFYLCAWDGGRGNTIYFGEGSWLTVV.

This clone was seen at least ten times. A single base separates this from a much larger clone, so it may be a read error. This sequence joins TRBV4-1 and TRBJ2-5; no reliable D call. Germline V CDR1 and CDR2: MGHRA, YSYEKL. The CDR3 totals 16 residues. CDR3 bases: TGCGCCAACAGCTCCTTTCATGGGCCCTACCAAGAGACCCAGTACTTC. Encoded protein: CANSSFHGPYQETQYF.

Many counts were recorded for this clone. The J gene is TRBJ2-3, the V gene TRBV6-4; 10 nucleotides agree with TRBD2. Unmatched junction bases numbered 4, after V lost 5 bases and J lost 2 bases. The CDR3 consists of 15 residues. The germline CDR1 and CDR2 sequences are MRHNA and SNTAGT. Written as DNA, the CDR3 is TGTGCCAGCAGTCATGGACTAGCGGACACAGATACGCAGTATTTT. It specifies CASSHGLADTDTQYF.

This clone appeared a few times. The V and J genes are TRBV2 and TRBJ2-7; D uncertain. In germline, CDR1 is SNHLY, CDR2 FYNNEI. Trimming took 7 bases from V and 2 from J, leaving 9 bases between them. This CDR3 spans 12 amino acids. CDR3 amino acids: CASMGVTYEQYF. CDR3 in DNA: TGTGCCAGCATGGGCGTGACCTACGAGCAGTACTTC.

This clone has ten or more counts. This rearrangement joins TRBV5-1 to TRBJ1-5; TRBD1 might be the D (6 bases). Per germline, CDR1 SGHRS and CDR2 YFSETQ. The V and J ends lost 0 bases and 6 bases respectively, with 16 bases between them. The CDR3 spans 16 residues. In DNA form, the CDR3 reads TGCGCCAGCAGCTTGGAAGGCAGGGGTAAAAGTCAGCCCCAGCATTTT. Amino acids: CASSLEGRGKSQPQHF.

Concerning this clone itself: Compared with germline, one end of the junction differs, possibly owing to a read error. DNA for the CDR3: TGTGCCAGCAGTGTGGGGCCAGTGGGCTCTAGCAGTCAGCCCCAGCATTTT. As protein: CASSVGPVGSSSQPQHF. The V and J genes are TRBV2 and TRBJ1-5, with D maybe TRBD1 (5 bases). CDR1 SNHLY and CDR2 FYNNEI come from the germline V gene. This CDR3 is 17 amino acids long.